This entry lists 20 T cell receptor beta chains sequenced from one sample in a study of T cell clonality in common variable immunodeficiency. Profiling relied on immunoSEQ multiplex PCR, and the TCRdb table lists in-frame clones only, not all of them. The specimen gives tens of thousands of clones without singletons; the ten biggest hold approximately 5.4%. The sequenced sample consisted of peripheral blood mononuclear cells. The receptors come from a person aged 18 to 70 in good health.

The sample holds many counts of this clone. The CDR3 extends 3 residues past the end of the read, so its final part is completed from the germline J gene. The gene calls are TRBV7-6 and TRBJ2-3, with 8 nucleotides matching TRBD2. This CDR3 region has 16 residues. Losses at the gene ends were 2 bases for V and 2 bases for J; bases not matched to a gene: 6. CDR1 SGHVS and CDR2 FNYEAQ come from the germline V gene. The DNA read from the CDR3 is TGTGCCAGCAGCTTACTGGCGGGAGGCCTCACAGATACG. Protein sequence: CASSLLAGGLTDT. The CDR3 in full is CASSLLAGGLTDTQYF.

This clone was counted many times. Read sequence stops 3 residues before the CDR3 end, and the germline J gene provides the missing end. This chain connects TRBV19 to TRBJ2-7; D not resolved. Per the germline V gene, CDR1 is LNHDA and CDR2 is SQIVND (reference sequence). V was shortened by 1 base and J by 5 bases, with 9 bases between the two germline ends. This CDR3 is built from 13 residues. CDR3 in amino acids: CASSIGWRNEQYF. CDR3 DNA, as far as it was read: TGTGCCAGTAGTATAGGGTGGCGGAACGAG.

This clone was picked up many times. Read sequence stops 3 residues before the CDR3 end, and the germline J gene provides the missing end. The chain is built from TRBV18 and TRBJ1-1; TRBD1 might be the D (6 bases). Germline CDR1 KGHSH, CDR2 LQKENI. Deletions cut 3 bases from V and 2 bases from J, with 10 bases between. This CDR3 region has 14 residues. The CDR3 reads CASSPLTGNTEAFF. Partial CDR3 DNA: TGTGCCAGCTCACCCCTGACAGGAAACACTGAA.

This clone came up many times. The read finishes 3 residues shy of the CDR3 end, and the germline J gene is used to complete it. The chain has TRBV20-1 and TRBJ1-5; D gene uncertain. This CDR3 comprises 13 residues. V lost 4 bases and J 0 bases, leaving 7 bases between the germline ends. Germline CDR1 reads DFQATT; CDR2 reads SNEGSKA (reference sequence). The covered CDR3 bases are TGCAGTGCTAATTTATATAGCAATCAGCCC. This encodes CSANLYSNQP. The entire CDR3 sequence reads CSANLYSNQPQHF.

This clone has at least ten counts. Coverage ceases 3 residues before the CDR3 finishes, and the germline J gene fills in the end. V is TRBV7-9 and J is TRBJ2-7; weak D call: TRBD1 (5 bases). Looked up from germline, CDR1 is SEHNR and CDR2 is FQNEAQ (reference sequence). This CDR3 comprises 15 residues. The ends were cut back, 4 bases at V and 6 bases at J, with 19 bases in the middle. CDR3 loop: CASSSDRRALGEQYF. The part of the CDR3 DNA that was read is TGTGCCAGCAGCTCTGACCGCAGGGCTCTCGGCGAG.

This clone has more than one count but fewer than ten. Read coverage stops 3 residues before the CDR3 terminus; the germline J gene supplies the remainder. The chain combines TRBV7-9 with TRBJ1-5; D unclear. This CDR3 comprises 13 residues. Germline V lookup: CDR1 SEHNR, CDR2 FQNEAQ (reference sequence). V lost 5 bases and J 6 bases, leaving 11 bases between the germline ends. The CDR3 reads CASSLTDAQPQHF. The part of the CDR3 DNA that was read is TGTGCCAGCAGCCTAACTGATGCTCAGCCC.

This clone was seen many times. The CDR3 bases that were read are TGTGCCAGCAGGCGGGGGAGCACAGATACG. This gives the protein CASRRGSTDT. From start to end, the CDR3 is CASRRGSTDTQYF. The gene calls are TRBV13 and TRBJ2-3, with 7 bases matching TRBD2. The CDR3 end is not reached by the read, which stops 3 residues before it; the germline J gene fills it in. Trimming at V came to 6 bases and at J to 0 bases, leaving 0 bases not matched to a gene. This CDR3 contains 13 residues. The germline V gene has CDR1 PRHDT and CDR2 FYEKMQ (reference sequence).

Many counts were recorded for this clone. The CDR3 end is not reached by the read, which stops 3 residues before it; the germline J gene fills it in. The V and J genes are TRBV5-1 and TRBJ1-4; 10 positions agree with TRBD1. Germline lookup yields CDR1 SGHRS and CDR2 YFSETQ. The CDR3 has 15 amino acids. The V segment lost 4 bases and the J segment 7 bases; nucleotides outside the gene matches: 7. The CDR3 region is CASSETGGLSEKLFF. The sequenced CDR3 bases are TGCGCCAGCAGCGAGACAGGGGGCTTGAGTGAAAAA.

About this clone itself: The read terminates 3 residues ahead of where the CDR3 ends, so the germline J gene completes it. This chain uses TRBV18 with TRBJ2-7, with unresolved D. Germline V gene data show CDR1 as KGHSH and CDR2 as LQKENI. The CDR3 is made up of 14 amino acids. The ends were cut back, 3 bases at V and 0 bases at J, with 9 bases in the middle. The sequenced CDR3 bases are TGTGCCAGCTCACCGAAGACACTCTCCTACGAG. Translated, it gives CASSPKTLSYE. The entire CDR3 protein is CASSPKTLSYEQYF.

This clone was counted ten times or more. The read stops 3 residues short of the end of the CDR3; the missing end is completed from the germline J gene. The rearrangement joins TRBV7-8 to TRBJ2-7; TRBD2 is a possible D gene (6 bases). Germline V gene data show CDR1 as SGHVS and CDR2 as FQNEAQ. Between the trimmed V and J ends, which lost 1 base and 6 bases, there was a span of 10 bases. This CDR3 contains 13 residues. CDR3 DNA (partial): TGTGCCAGCAGCTTAGATACTAGCCGCGAG. Amino acids: CASSLDTSRE. The CDR3 in full is CASSLDTSREQYF.

This clone has a count of ten or more. Read sequence stops 3 residues before the CDR3 end, and the germline J gene provides the missing end. The chain joins TRBV5-6 to TRBJ1-3; 8 bases align to TRBD1. The J segment lost 9 bases and the V segment lost 3 bases, leaving 5 bases of the junction unmatched. The CDR3 contains 13 residues. Germline CDR1 reads SGHDT; CDR2 reads YYEEEE. Partial CDR3 DNA: TGTGCCAGCAGCTCGACAGGGGTGGGCACC. As protein: CASSSTGVGT. The entire CDR3 protein is CASSSTGVGTIYF.

This clone appeared a few times. The read halts 3 residues ahead of the CDR3 end, with the missing end drawn from the germline J gene. The chain employs TRBV5-1 and TRBJ2-7; a weak D match, TRBD1 (5 bases). This CDR3 comprises 15 residues. V gave up 3 bases and J gave up 2 bases, with 15 bases separating them. From germline, CDR1 is SGHRS and CDR2 YFSETQ. CDR3 sequence reads: CASSSRARAPYEQYF. The covered CDR3 bases are TGCGCCAGCAGCTCGAGAGCCAGGGCGCCCTACGAG.

This clone was recorded many times. The DNA read from the CDR3 is TGTGCCACCAGCAGTAGCGGGAGGAACACAGATACG. This encodes CATSSSGRNTDT. The full CDR3 protein reads CATSSSGRNTDTQYF. V usage is TRBV15 and J usage is TRBJ2-3; 10 bases are a match to TRBD2. The read stops 3 residues short of the end of the CDR3; the missing end is completed from the germline J gene. V shed 3 bases, J shed 2 bases, and the junction held 2 bases outside the gene matches. The CDR3 is 15 residues long. From germline, CDR1 is LNHNV and CDR2 YYDKDF (reference sequence).

This clone was recorded at least ten times. Read sequence stops 3 residues before the CDR3 end, and the germline J gene provides the missing end. The J gene is TRBJ2-1, the V gene TRBV6-2 or TRBV6-3; TRBD1 might be the D (6 bases). Germline assignment: CDR1 MNHEY and CDR2 SVGEGT. The CDR3 loop spans 17 amino acids. Trimming left V 6 bases short and J 5 bases short, with 23 bases between. The CDR3 DNA, read in part, is TGTGCCAGCAGCGTGGGACATCCCCGGTTGGGAAACAATGAG. This codes for CASSVGHPRLGNNE. The whole CDR3 reads CASSVGHPRLGNNEQFF.

This clone was picked up many times. The read terminates 3 residues ahead of where the CDR3 ends, so the germline J gene completes it. V and J are TRBV6-2 or TRBV6-3 and TRBJ2-1; D gene uncertain. CDR1 and CDR2 from the germline V gene are MNHEY and SVGEGT. Deletions cut 2 bases from V and 6 bases from J, with 5 bases between. The length of the CDR3 is 12 residues. The CDR3 bases that were read are TGTGCCAGCAGTTACCTAGTCAATGAG. Protein sequence: CASSYLVNE. The whole CDR3 sequence is CASSYLVNEQFF.

In its sample, this clone was seen many times. The read terminates 3 residues before the CDR3 end, so the remaining end is supplied by the germline J gene. The chain is built from TRBV5-1 and TRBJ2-2, with a possible D match to TRBD2 (6 bases). The CDR3 has 16 residues. Per germline, CDR1 SGHRS and CDR2 YFSETQ. Trimming took off 4 bases at V and 5 bases at J, with 18 bases between the two ends. CDR3: CASSPYGTELTGELFF. The sequenced part of the CDR3 DNA is TGCGCCAGCAGCCCATACGGGACTGAGTTAACCGGGGAG.

This clone was recorded at least ten times. The read is 3 residues too short to cover the CDR3 end, so that end is filled in from the germline J gene. The chain combines TRBV30 with TRBJ1-1; 9 nucleotides line up with TRBD1. The CDR3 consists of 15 residues. V gave up 2 bases and J gave up 4 bases; unmatched junction bases: 8. CDR1 and CDR2 from the germline V gene are GTSNPN and SVGIG (reference sequence). Incomplete CDR3 DNA: TGTGCCTGGAGTTTCAACAGGGGGCTTGCCACTGAA. It specifies CAWSFNRGLATE. The entire CDR3 reads CAWSFNRGLATEAFF.

The sample holds many counts of this clone. The CDR3 goes on 3 residues after the read ends, and that part is filled in from the germline J gene. The chain combines TRBV19 with TRBJ2-3, with 8 bases aligning to TRBD1. The CDR3 sequence is 14 residues long. The germline gives CDR1 LNHDA, CDR2 SQIVND (reference sequence). The CDR3 loop reads CASSIGQGARTQYF. CDR3 DNA, as far as it was read: TGTGCCAGTAGTATCGGTCAGGGGGCGAGGACG.

This clone was counted many times. The sequenced fragment ends 3 residues before the CDR3 boundary, so the rest is inferred from the germline J gene. The rearrangement links TRBV20-1 to TRBJ2-1; D is perhaps TRBD2 (6 bases). Germline CDR1 and CDR2: DFQATT and SNEGSKA (reference sequence). The CDR3 loop spans 17 amino acids. V lost 6 bases and J 5 bases, leaving 26 bases between the germline ends. The CDR3 bases that were read are TGCAGTGCAAAATGGACCGGGACTTCTTTAACCCACAATGAG. Translating it yields CSAKWTGTSLTHNE. The complete CDR3 reads CSAKWTGTSLTHNEQFF.

This clone was counted many times. Read coverage stops 3 residues before the CDR3 terminus; the germline J gene supplies the remainder. The chain recombines TRBV4-2 with TRBJ2-3, with D tentatively TRBD2 (6 bases). The CDR3 is 15 residues long. CDR1 and CDR2 (germline): LGHNA, YNFKEQ. Trimming pared 0 bases from V and 5 bases from J, leaving 12 bases between. This CDR3 is CASSQEATREDTQYF. The CDR3 bases that were read are TGTGCCAGCAGCCAAGAGGCGACTAGAGAAGATACG.